Listed below are T cell receptor beta chains from one sample, sequenced in a study of blood T cell repertoires in COVID-19. Some clones are missing from TCRdb's copy, which holds only in-frame ones; the method was immunoSEQ multiplex PCR. The table records roughly 58,000 clones, approximately 84% of them present only once. Material for sequencing was peripheral blood. Source of these receptors: a man between 65 and 85 years old with active COVID-19. Both conserved end residues are part of each CDR3. A D gene is named only where the DNA matches it firmly. Rows give clone size only sometimes, using once, few, many, or a class for an expanded clone.

j_call,d_call,clone_size,v_call,cdr3_nt,cdr3_aa
TRBJ1-2,-,-,TRBV19,TGTGCCAGTAGTATGAGTACGAACTATGGCTACACCTTC,CASSMSTNYGYTF
TRBJ2-3,TRBD2,-,TRBV7-3,TGTGCCAGCAGCTTAAGGGGGATGGCGGGAGGGCCAGGAGATACGCAGTATTTT,CASSLRGMAGGPGDTQYF
TRBJ2-5,-,-,TRBV29-1,TGCAGCGTGAGGGGGGGCGGGGAGACCCAGTACTTC,CSVRGGGETQYF
TRBJ2-2,-,few,TRBV7-3,TGTGCCAGCAGCTTATTACAGGGTGGTTCCGGGGAGCTGTTTTTT,CASSLLQGGSGELFF
TRBJ1-5,-,-,TRBV5-1,TGCGCCAGCAGCTTGGAAGGGGGCAATCAGCCCCAGCATTTT,CASSLEGGNQPQHF
TRBJ2-7,-,-,TRBV15,TGTGCCACCAGCAGAGATCGGTACAGCTACGAGCAGTACTTC,CATSRDRYSYEQYF
TRBJ1-1,-,few,TRBV7-3,TGTGCCAGCAGCTTAACAGGAGAGAACACTGAAGCTTTCTTT,CASSLTGENTEAFF
TRBJ1-2,-,-,TRBV19,TGTGCCAGTAGTATCGGTCGAGGGGAGGGCGGCTACACCTTC,CASSIGRGEGGYTF
TRBJ1-2,TRBD1,once,TRBV7-2,TGTGCCAGCACCTTGGGGACAGGTTCTGGCTACACCTTC,CASTLGTGSGYTF
TRBJ2-3,-,-,TRBV4-3,TGCGCCAGCAGCCAGGAGAGAACAGATACGCAGTATTTT,CASSQERTDTQYF